Listed here are 3 T cell receptor beta chains from one sample, sequenced in a study of blood T cells in healthy people across ages. The second PCR ran about 6 to 11 cycles with a sample-barcoded 5' primer and J-beta primers. TCRdb ran MiXCR on the 5' RACE reads and lists one entry per CDR3 protein. Among under 800,000 distinct CDR3 sequences listed, roughly 44% were seen once. The source material was blood. Every receptor here comes from a woman aged 55-70 years in good health.

Points on this clonotype: The junction does not match germline at one end; this may be a read error. The genes are TRBV6-4 and TRBJ2-3; TRBD1 agrees at 8 bases. The CDR3 has 14 amino acids. Germline V gene data show CDR1 as MRHNA and CDR2 as SNTAGT. This CDR3 is CASSEDREVDTQYF. In DNA, the CDR3 is TGTGCCAGCAGTGAGGACAGGGAAGTAGATACACAGTATTTT.

This chain connects TRBV4-2 to TRBJ1-2; no clear D. V was trimmed by 3 bases and J by 7 bases, leaving 18 bases between them. Germline V lookup: CDR1 LGHNA, CDR2 YNFKEQ. The CDR3 totals 15 residues. The CDR3 bases are TGTGCCAGCAGCCACCTCGGGAAGGGCGAGGGTGGCTACACCTTC. Translation gives CASSHLGKGEGGYTF.

This clonotype was seen once. The rearrangement joins TRBV29-1 to TRBJ2-3; tentative D call: TRBD2 (6 bases). This CDR3 region has 13 residues. From germline, CDR1 is SQVTM and CDR2 ANQGSEA. Trimming pared 8 bases from V and 7 bases from J, leaving 19 bases between. The CDR3 DNA reads TGCAGCTTAAAACGGCGGGGCACGAATACGCAGTATTTT. Translated, it gives CSLKRRGTNTQYF.